The 24 T cell receptor beta chains below all came from one sample that was sequenced in a study of T cell clonotyping in hematopoietic cell transplantation. Documented time point: recipient sample about 28 days before transplant, after cytoreduction. The assay was immunoSEQ multiplex PCR, and TCRdb's table has in-frame clones only and misses some. The sample comprises about 45,000 clones, roughly 80% of which are singletons, and 4% to 5.5% rests with the top ten. The sequencing used peripheral blood mononuclear cells, collected before stem cell transplant. Every receptor here comes from a man aged 55 to 70 with myelodysplastic syndrome. Some clones in this sample may be carry-over from other donors' samples.

The chain couples TRBV5-1 to TRBJ1-3, with D possibly matching TRBD1 (5 bases). Germline-derived CDR1 and CDR2 are SGHRS and YFSETQ. The CDR3 covers 15 residues. The V gene lost 0 bases and the J gene lost 1 base, with 8 bases spanning the gap. The CDR3 loop reads CASSLGAGSGNTIYF. As DNA, the CDR3 is TGCGCCAGCAGCTTGGGGGCAGGGTCTGGAAACACCATATATTTT.

This chain connects TRBV5-6 to TRBJ1-1; 10 positions agree with TRBD1. The germline V gene encodes CDR1 SGHDT and CDR2 YYEEEE. This CDR3 region has 19 residues. Trimming cost V 0 bases and J 6 bases; bases outside gene matches: 17. The CDR3 region is CASSLAIPGQGLRRAEAFF. In DNA, the CDR3 is TGTGCCAGCAGCTTGGCCATACCGGGACAGGGGCTGCGACGCGCTGAAGCTTTCTTT.

The genes are TRBV6-1 and TRBJ2-1, with 14 bases lining up with TRBD2. CDR1 MNHNS and CDR2 SASEGT come from the germline V gene. The junction had 6 bases not matched to a gene; V was cut back by 5 bases and J by 9 bases. CDR3 length equals 15 residues. This chain's CDR3 is CASSRTSGGFGEQFF. The CDR3 DNA reads TGTGCCAGCAGTAGGACTAGCGGGGGGTTCGGTGAGCAGTTCTTC.

This sequence joins TRBV6-5 and TRBJ2-7; 7 nucleotides line up with TRBD1. J lost 2 bases, V lost 2 bases, and 6 bases had no gene match. CDR3 length equals 15 residues. CDR1 and CDR2 from the germline V gene are MNHEY and SVGAGI. This CDR3 reads CASSYRQGVPYEQYF. The CDR3 region has the DNA TGTGCCAGCAGTTACCGGCAGGGGGTGCCCTACGAGCAGTACTTC.

The chain carries TRBV30 and TRBJ1-6; weak D call: TRBD1 (6 bases). V shed 3 bases and J shed 10 bases, with 19 bases lying between them. Germline lookup yields CDR1 GTSNPN and CDR2 SVGIG (reference sequence). The CDR3 consists of 15 residues. The CDR3 DNA reads as TGTGCCTGGAGCTATAGGACAGCCGGGTACTCACCCCTCCACTTT. Translating it yields CAWSYRTAGYSPLHF.

This sequence joins TRBV7-2 and TRBJ2-7, with D perhaps TRBD1 (6 bases). Germline V gene lookup returns CDR1 SGHTA and CDR2 FQGNSA. This CDR3 region has 15 residues. V was trimmed by 5 bases and J by 0 bases, leaving 14 bases between them. The CDR3 DNA follows: TGTGCCAGCAGCCCCGGACAGCGGAGCTCCTACGAGCAGTACTTC. Translating it yields CASSPGQRSSYEQYF.

V gene TRBV9 combines with J gene TRBJ2-6; D unresolved. This CDR3 has 14 amino acids. V lost 5 bases and J 0 bases, leaving 6 bases between the germline ends. The germline gives CDR1 SGDLS, CDR2 YYNGEE. CDR3 nucleotide sequence: TGTGCCAGCAGTCCGAACTCTGGGGCCAACGTCCTGACTTTC. Its protein product is CASSPNSGANVLTF.

The rearrangement joins TRBV7-9 to TRBJ2-7; unclear D gene. The length of the CDR3 is 12 residues. In germline, CDR1 is SEHNR, CDR2 FQNEAQ (reference sequence). The V gene lost 2 bases and the J gene lost 3 bases, with 5 bases spanning the gap. The CDR3 sequence: CASSLQDYEQYF. CDR3 nucleotides: TGTGCCAGCAGCTTACAGGACTACGAGCAGTACTTC. The full variable domain, completed using reference TRBV7-9 and TRBJ2-7, is DTGVSQNPRHKITKRGQNVTFRCDPISEHNRLYWYRQTLGQGPEFLTYFQNEAQLEKSRLLSDRFSAERPKGSFSTLEIQRTEQGDSAMYLCASSLQDYEQYFGPGTRLTVT.

The V and J genes are TRBV11-2 and TRBJ1-1; D gene unclear. Germline V CDR1 and CDR2: SGHAT, FQNNGV. This CDR3 has 14 amino acids. Trimming removed 6 bases from V and 0 bases from J, with 11 bases in between. CDR3 sequence: CASSEVGLNTEAFF. The CDR3 DNA sequence: TGTGCCAGCAGTGAAGTTGGGCTGAACACTGAAGCTTTCTTT.

The chain links TRBV14 to TRBJ2-7; D possibly corresponds to TRBD1 (6 bases). Germline V gene sequence: CDR1 SGHDN, CDR2 FVKESK. The CDR3 covers 15 residues. With 2 bases removed from V and 2 bases from J, the gap between germline ends came to 13 bases. CDR3 residues: CASSQLNRDTYEQYF. The DNA for the CDR3 is TGTGCCAGCAGCCAATTAAACAGGGATACCTACGAGCAGTACTTC.

This sequence joins TRBV6-1 and TRBJ2-5; 9 nucleotides agree with TRBD1. With 10 bases clipped from V and 9 bases from J, the junction kept 12 bases outside the gene matches. Germline CDR1 and CDR2: MNHNS and SASEGT. The CDR3 contains 13 residues. The CDR3 loop is CATEDRGWMSQYF. The CDR3 nucleotides read TGTGCCACGGAAGACAGGGGGTGGATGTCCCAGTACTTC.

The chain couples TRBV19 to TRBJ1-1, with no clear D. Between the trimmed V and J ends, which lost 1 base and 2 bases, there was a span of 8 bases. The CDR3 extends over 14 amino acids. The germline V gene encodes CDR1 LNHDA and CDR2 SQIVND (reference sequence). CDR3 nucleotide sequence: TGTGCCAGTAGTATAGCGGCAGTTAACACTGAAGCTTTCTTT. Its translation is CASSIAAVNTEAFF.

This rearrangement joins TRBV7-6 to TRBJ2-6; 7 bases are a match to TRBD1. CDR3 length equals 19 residues. The junction had 17 bases not matched to a gene; V was cut back by 8 bases and J by 1 base. CDR1 is SGHVS, CDR2 FNYEAQ, per germline. The CDR3 is CASGGLETGTLSGANVLTF. CDR3 DNA sequence: TGTGCCAGCGGAGGCCTCGAGACAGGGACCTTATCTGGGGCCAACGTCCTGACTTTC.

This clone was observed a handful of times. The chain has TRBV6-5 and TRBJ1-5; D ambiguous. CDR1 is MNHEY and CDR2 is SVGAGI in the germline V gene. This CDR3 has 15 amino acids. The V end was cut by 6 bases, the J end by 6 bases, with 18 bases between. CDR3 nucleotide sequence: TGTGCCAGCAGATCAGGAGGAAGTGGCCGTCAGCCCCAGCATTTT. It specifies CASRSGGSGRQPQHF.

This chain joins TRBV5-6 and TRBJ2-5; D unresolved. Deletions cut 3 bases from V and 6 bases from J, with 18 bases between. Germline CDR1 SGHDT, CDR2 YYEEEE. The CDR3 has 15 residues. The CDR3 loop reads CASSSSLLLGKTQYF. The CDR3 region has the DNA TGTGCCAGCAGCTCCTCCCTTTTGCTGGGGAAGACCCAGTACTTC.

The rearrangement uses TRBV6-5 and TRBJ1-1; D might be TRBD1 (6 bases). CDR1 MNHEY and CDR2 SVGAGI come from the germline V gene. The CDR3 spans 12 residues. V was trimmed by 7 bases and J by 1 base, leaving 7 bases between them. The CDR3 DNA reads TGTGCCAGCAAAGGGGGGAACACTGAAGCTTTCTTT. Its translation is CASKGGNTEAFF.

The chain combines TRBV4-2 with TRBJ2-2; D not certain. The germline V and J ends were trimmed by 3 bases and 0 bases, with 8 bases remaining between them. This CDR3 has 15 residues. The V gene's germline CDR1 is LGHNA and CDR2 YNFKEQ. The CDR3 region is CASSHEITNTGELFF. The CDR3 nucleotides are TGTGCCAGCAGCCACGAGATTACGAACACCGGGGAGCTGTTTTTT.

This chain's CDR3 is CASSQDLGAGNNEQFF. The CDR3 nucleotides read TGTGCCAGCAGCCAAGATTTGGGTGCGGGGAACAATGAGCAGTTCTTC. V usage is TRBV4-2 and J usage is TRBJ2-1, with D possibly being TRBD2 (6 bases). Germline V CDR1 and CDR2: LGHNA, YNFKEQ. V was pared by 0 bases and J by 5 bases, with 14 bases between. The CDR3 is made up of 16 amino acids.

J is TRBJ1-1 and V is TRBV10-3; 9 bases are a match to TRBD1. Germline V CDR1 and CDR2: ENHRY, SYGVKD. This CDR3 has 16 amino acids. Trimming took 7 bases from V and 0 from J; bases not matched to a gene: 9. CDR3 region: CAIIDRGLNVNTEAFF. The DNA of the CDR3 is TGTGCCATCATAGACAGGGGGTTGAATGTGAACACTGAAGCTTTCTTT.

The chain joins TRBV7-2 to TRBJ1-2; no firm D call. Germline V gene data show CDR1 as SGHTA and CDR2 as FQGNSA. The CDR3 contains 15 residues. Trimming shortened V by 6 bases and J by 0 bases, and 14 bases separated the two germline ends. CDR3 amino acids: CASRPGPLANYGYTF. The CDR3 DNA reads as TGTGCCAGCAGGCCAGGCCCGTTAGCTAACTATGGCTACACCTTC.

V and J are TRBV29-1 and TRBJ1-3; D is undetermined. V lost 7 bases to trimming and J lost 2 bases, with 6 bases between them. This CDR3 region has 11 residues. Germline lookup yields CDR1 SQVTM and CDR2 ANQGSEA. This CDR3 is CSGYTGNTIYF. Here the CDR3 DNA reads TGCAGCGGGTATACTGGAAACACCATATATTTT.

The chain combines TRBV6-5 with TRBJ1-2; 7 bases line up with TRBD1. Unmatched junction bases numbered 9, after V lost 5 bases and J lost 6 bases. This CDR3 spans 14 amino acids. The germline V gene encodes CDR1 MNHEY and CDR2 SVGAGI. CDR3 region: CASSPNRGFNGYTF. CDR3 in DNA: TGTGCCAGCAGTCCCAACAGGGGCTTTAATGGCTACACCTTC.

The genes are TRBV6-1 and TRBJ2-3; D possibly uses TRBD1 or TRBD2 (5 bases each). The CDR3 is 14 amino acids. CDR1 MNHNS and CDR2 SASEGT come from the germline V gene. V gave up 4 bases and J gave up 6 bases, with 14 bases separating them. CDR3 sequence: CASSVDGTPDTQYF. Written as DNA, the CDR3 is TGTGCCAGCAGTGTAGACGGGACCCCCGATACGCAGTATTTT.

This chain connects TRBV5-8 to TRBJ2-7; D is possibly TRBD2 (5 bases). V was shortened by 9 bases and J by 3 bases, with 13 bases between the two germline ends. The germline V gene encodes CDR1 SGHTS and CDR2 YDEGEE. CDR3 size: 12 residues. CDR3: CATDRRGYEQYF. The CDR3, as DNA: TGTGCCACCGACCGACGGGGCTACGAGCAGTACTTC.